The 24 T cell receptor beta chains in this list originate from one sample, sequenced in a study of T cells in localized non-small cell lung cancer. Generated by immunoSEQ multiplex PCR, the TCRdb table keeps only in-frame clones and is missing some. The data contain 41,000 or so clones, roughly nine tenths of them singletons. Specimen: peripheral blood, collected before any cancer treatment. The receptors were gathered from a woman aged 18-49 years with stage III lung adenocarcinoma.

The rearrangement uses TRBV9 and TRBJ1-5, with D maybe TRBD1 (5 bases). The CDR3 contains 15 residues. V dropped 1 base and J dropped 0 bases, with 8 bases sitting between them. Germline V lookup: CDR1 SGDLS, CDR2 YYNGEE. The DNA for the CDR3 is TGTGCCAGCAGCGTATCCGACAGTAGCAATCAGCCCCAGCATTTT. This gives the protein CASSVSDSSNQPQHF.

The chain links TRBV2 to TRBJ1-1; 8 bases line up with TRBD1. After removal of 9 bases from V and 1 base from J, the junction contained 1 base not matched to a gene. The length of the CDR3 is 12 residues. From germline, CDR1 is SNHLY and CDR2 FYNNEI. The CDR3 bases are TGTGCCAGAGGACAGGGGAACACTGAAGCTTTCTTT. Translating it yields CARGQGNTEAFF.

The rearrangement links TRBV27 to TRBJ1-6; D is unclear. Germline V gene data show CDR1 as MNHEY and CDR2 as SMNVEV (reference sequence). Trimming shortened V by 6 bases and J by 1 base, and 19 bases separated the two germline ends. This CDR3 has 18 amino acids. CDR3 bases: TGTGCCAGCAGCCCGGTCTGGCGGGAAAGTTCCTATAATTCACCCCTCCACTTT. Its protein product is CASSPVWRESSYNSPLHF.

The rearrangement links TRBV15 to TRBJ2-1; 8 bases fit TRBD1. Germline V gene lookup returns CDR1 LNHNV and CDR2 YYDKDF (reference sequence). This CDR3 comprises 16 residues. Germline trimming cut 3 bases from V and 0 bases from J; bases unmatched to any gene: 4. The CDR3 nucleotides are TGTGCCACCAGCAGTGCCACAGGGGGCTCCTACAATGAGCAGTTCTTC. Translated: CATSSATGGSYNEQFF.

This clone was counted a few times. The chain links TRBV5-1 to TRBJ1-1; maybe TRBD1 (6 bases). CDR1 SGHRS and CDR2 YFSETQ come from the germline V gene. V was clipped by 0 bases and J by 3 bases, with 12 bases between them. The CDR3 runs to 15 residues. CDR3 in amino acids: CASSLAGGTDTEAFF. CDR3 bases: TGCGCCAGCAGCTTGGCGGGGGGCACGGACACTGAAGCTTTCTTT.

The rearrangement uses TRBV29-1 and TRBJ1-1, with a possible D match to TRBD1 (6 bases). The CDR3 has 14 residues. Looked up from germline, CDR1 is SQVTM and CDR2 is ANQGSEA. The CDR3 DNA is TGCAACTCGTCCCTTTACAGGGACGGGACTGAAGCTTTCTTT. This gives the protein CNSSLYRDGTEAFF.

CDR3 in amino acids: CASSTYRGSYTF. CDR3 coding DNA: TGTGCCAGCAGCACATACAGGGGGAGCTACACCTTC. This chain uses TRBV27 with TRBJ1-2, with TRBD1 matching 8 bases. There are 12 residues in the CDR3. The ends lost 6 bases at V and 9 bases at J; junction bases unmatched: 6. Germline V gives CDR1 MNHEY, CDR2 SMNVEV (reference sequence).

Regarding this clone: The junction differs from germline at one of its ends, possibly a read error. This chain links TRBV7-7 with TRBJ2-7, with TRBD1 matching 8 bases. The CDR3 runs 13 residues. CDR1 and CDR2 (germline): SSHAT, FNYEAQ (reference sequence). This chain's CDR3 is CASSQQGGDEQYF. As DNA, the CDR3 is TGTGCTAGCAGCCAACAGGGGGGAGACGAGCAGTACTTC.

This clone has more than one count but fewer than ten. The chain has TRBV18 and TRBJ2-3; 10 bases are a match to TRBD1. In germline, CDR1 is KGHSH, CDR2 LQKENI. This CDR3 has 14 residues. The V and J ends lost 3 bases and 6 bases, in that order; junction bases with no gene match: 3. The CDR3 spells CASSPGTGVDTQYF. CDR3 nucleotide sequence: TGTGCCAGCTCACCCGGGACAGGGGTGGATACGCAGTATTTT.

V usage is TRBV30 and J usage is TRBJ1-3; the D is unclear. Trimming took 6 bases from V and 0 from J, leaving 12 bases between them. Germline CDR1 and CDR2: GTSNPN and SVGIG (reference sequence). The CDR3 covers 14 residues. CDR3 sequence: CACQRTNSGNTIYF. The CDR3, as DNA: TGTGCCTGCCAACGGACCAACTCTGGAAACACCATATATTTT.

This clone was seen a few times. One end of the junction does not line up with germline, which may come from a read error. The V gene is TRBV5-8, the J gene TRBJ2-5; D call uncertain. This CDR3 is built from 15 residues. In germline, CDR1 is SGHTS, CDR2 YDEGEE. Here the CDR3 reads CASSLSVQNQETQYF. The CDR3, as DNA: TGTGCCAGCAGCTTGTCGGTACAGAACCAGGAGACCCAGTACTTC.

The chain couples TRBV19 to TRBJ1-5; 8 positions match TRBD1. Germline-derived CDR1 and CDR2 are LNHDA and SQIVND (reference sequence). The V and J ends lost 6 bases and 1 base, in that order; junction bases with no gene match: 8. CDR3 length: 16 amino acids. The CDR3 loop is CASSPRQGASNQPQHF. The CDR3 nucleotides are TGTGCCAGTAGCCCACGTCAGGGGGCAAGCAATCAGCCCCAGCATTTT.

V and J are TRBV19 and TRBJ1-2; 7 nucleotides agree with TRBD1. With 6 bases clipped from V and 7 bases from J, the junction kept 8 bases outside the gene matches. The V gene's germline CDR1 is LNHDA and CDR2 SQIVND (reference sequence). The CDR3 sequence is 13 residues long. The CDR3 loop reads CASSAIDRVGYTF. As DNA, the CDR3 is TGTGCCAGTAGCGCGATAGACAGGGTTGGCTACACCTTC. The whole variable domain, filled in from reference TRBV19 and TRBJ1-2, reads DGGITQSPKYLFRKEGQNVTLSCEQNLNHDAMYWYRQDPGQGLRLIYYSQIVNDFQKGDIAEGYSVSREKKESFPLTVTSAQKNPTAFYLCASSAIDRVGYTFGSGTRLTVV.

This chain joins TRBV2 and TRBJ2-1; D is possibly TRBD2 (5 bases). The CDR3 loop spans 14 amino acids. V lost 2 bases, J lost 7 bases, and 12 bases lay in between. The V gene's germline CDR1 is SNHLY and CDR2 FYNNEI. CDR3 coding DNA: TGTGCCAGCAGTGAAACGGGAACGGGGAATGAGCAGTTCTTC. It specifies CASSETGTGNEQFF.

V usage is TRBV18 and J usage is TRBJ1-1; D is perhaps TRBD1 (5 bases). The CDR3 is made up of 11 amino acids. The V end lost 7 bases, the J end lost 8 bases, and 11 bases lay between the germline ends. Germline values: CDR1 KGHSH, CDR2 LQKENI. CDR3 loop: CASYRGTEAFF. CDR3 in DNA: TGTGCCAGCTACCGAGGGACCGAAGCTTTCTTT.

V is TRBV5-6 and J is TRBJ2-2; D is unresolved. Germline values: CDR1 SGHDT, CDR2 YYEEEE. V was cut by 1 base and J by 3 bases, with 10 bases left in between. The CDR3 contains 15 residues. This chain's CDR3 is CASSLLSRDTGELFF. In nucleotides, the CDR3 is TGTGCCAGCAGCTTGTTGTCTAGGGACACCGGGGAGCTGTTTTTT. Filled out from reference TRBV5-6 and TRBJ2-2, the complete variable domain reads DAGVTQSPTHLIKTRGQQVTLRCSPKSGHDTVSWYQQALGQGPQFIFQYYEEEERQRGNFPDRFSGHQFPNYSSELNVNALLLGDSALYLCASSLLSRDTGELFFGEGSRLTVL.

The gene calls are TRBV7-6 and TRBJ2-5; 9 nucleotides line up with TRBD1. The CDR3 spans 16 residues. Losses at the gene ends were 5 bases for V and 5 bases for J; bases not matched to a gene: 12. CDR1 and CDR2 (germline): SGHVS, FNYEAQ. CDR3 coding DNA: TGTGCCAGCAGCCGTAGGATCCGGGACAGGGAGGAGACCCAGTACTTC. It specifies CASSRRIRDREETQYF.

The genes are TRBV5-1 and TRBJ2-2; tentative D call: TRBD2 (5 bases). Germline V gives CDR1 SGHRS, CDR2 YFSETQ. CDR3 length: 15 residues. Trimming cost V 4 bases and J 1 base, with 11 bases left between them. CDR3 residues: CASSRPSGNTGELFF. The CDR3 DNA reads as TGCGCCAGCAGCCGGCCCAGCGGGAACACCGGGGAGCTGTTTTTT.

V usage is TRBV5-6 and J usage is TRBJ1-1; D perhaps matches TRBD1 (6 bases). Germline V gene lookup returns CDR1 SGHDT and CDR2 YYEEEE. The CDR3 sequence is 13 residues long. V dropped 5 bases and J dropped 7 bases, with 15 bases sitting between them. CDR3 loop: CASSPRGADEAFF. The CDR3 region has the DNA TGTGCCAGCAGTCCAAGGGGGGCGGATGAAGCTTTCTTT.

The rearrangement links TRBV11-2 to TRBJ2-1, with D perhaps being TRBD1 or TRBD2 (6 bases each). The V and J ends lost 0 bases and 2 bases respectively, with 8 bases between them. This CDR3 is built from 15 residues. The germline V gene encodes CDR1 SGHAT and CDR2 FQNNGV. The CDR3 DNA follows: TGTGCCAGCAGCTTAGATGGGGGGCCCTACAATGAGCAGTTCTTC. Encoded protein: CASSLDGGPYNEQFF.

The rearrangement uses TRBV7-9 and TRBJ1-2; D not resolved. CDR3 length: 15 amino acids. Germline values: CDR1 SEHNR, CDR2 FQNEAQ (reference sequence). V was cut by 7 bases and J by 0 bases, with 15 bases left in between. CDR3 sequence (DNA): TGTGCCAGCACCCCTCTGCGCCTAGCTAACTATGGCTACACCTTC. Translating gives CASTPLRLANYGYTF.

V usage is TRBV19 and J usage is TRBJ2-3; 11 bases agree with TRBD2. This CDR3 is 16 amino acids long. Germline CDR1 reads LNHDA; CDR2 reads SQIVND (reference sequence). V lost 1 base, J lost 6 bases, and 6 bases stayed unmatched. The CDR3 DNA is TGTGCCAGTAGTATAGTCTCTAGCGGGGGGCGGGATACGCAGTATTTT. The encoded protein is CASSIVSSGGRDTQYF.

This chain connects TRBV6-6 to TRBJ1-1; D unresolved. There are 15 residues in the CDR3. The germline gives CDR1 MNHNY, CDR2 SVGAGI (reference sequence). Trimming took 5 bases from V and 3 from J, leaving 16 bases between them. Written as DNA, the CDR3 is TGTGCCAGCAGTGCCCGGGGAGGTGGGTACACTGAAGCTTTCTTT. It codes for CASSARGGGYTEAFF.

The CDR3 DNA sequence: TGTGCCAGCCAGGAATCCAACTACGAGCAGTACTTC. Encoded protein: CASQESNYEQYF. This chain joins TRBV7-9 and TRBJ2-7; D remains unclear. The CDR3 runs to 12 residues. The germline gives CDR1 SEHNR, CDR2 FQNEAQ (reference sequence). Deletions cut 8 bases from V and 3 bases from J, with 11 bases between.